This entry is about one T cell receptor beta chain. This sample is part of a study of PD-L1 blockade in urothelial cancer. Study in general: The patients had undergone anywhere from 0 to 3 prior chemotherapy regimens. Samples came from 3 weeks, at the second dose, and 6 weeks into treatment.

Every PCR was spiked with synthetic TCR analog templates. This table comes from immunoSEQ multiplex PCR, and its TCRdb copy is limited to in-frame clones, with some not included. The sample has 35,000 to 45,000 clones; approximately 84% are singletons. The time point here: peripheral blood 6 weeks after treatment start. All patients carried locally advanced or metastatic urothelial carcinoma. Germline loops: CDR1 MNHNY, CDR2 SVGAGI (reference sequence). Trimming removed 7 bases from V and 8 bases from J, with 26 bases in between. The CDR3 loop spans 16 amino acids. The origin of this receptor is a man between 40 and 49 years old with urothelial cancer. This specimen consisted of PBMCs, obtained around atezolizumab (anti-PD-L1) treatment. This chain joins TRBV6-6 and TRBJ1-1; a weak D match, TRBD1 (5 bases). The CDR3 loop reads CASMLEGRSKAPEAFF. CDR3 bases: TGTGCCAGCATGTTGGAGGGACGTTCAAAAGCTCCAGAAGCTTTCTTT.